This TCR beta chain appears in the sequencing data of a study of T cell responses to AZD1222 COVID-19 vaccine. Study-level points and caveats: CD4 TCRs linked to vaccination spanned spike, dominating at 160-218 and 743-854. Repertoire sampling happened only post peak T cell response. Donor demographics were predominantly white British with a female majority; clonal diversity may be underestimated.

V lost 3 bases and J 7 bases, leaving 23 bases between the germline ends. The CDR3 consists of 18 residues. In germline, CDR1 is SGHNT, CDR2 YYREEE (reference sequence). Here immunoSEQ multiplex PCR was the method, and the copy in TCRdb shows in-frame clones only, minus some. The sample includes about 110,000 clones, roughly 88% of them seen just once. To note about this clone: The antigen remains unidentified.

This material consisted of peripheral blood, taken 28 days after the second AZD1222 dose. This sequence was found in an adult who received the AZD1222 COVID-19 vaccine. The chain uses TRBV5-4 and TRBJ1-6, with a possible D match to TRBD1 (5 bases). CDR3 sequence reads: CASSSGALPQGGNSPLHF. The DNA for the CDR3 is TGTGCCAGCAGCTCGGGTGCCCTCCCCCAGGGAGGGAATTCACCCCTCCACTTT. The whole variable domain, filled in from reference TRBV5-4 and TRBJ1-6, reads ETGVTQSPTHLIKTRGQQVTLRCSSQSGHNTVSWYQQALGQGPQFIFQYYREEENGRGNFPPRFSGLQFPNYSSELNVNALELDDSALYLCASSSGALPQGGNSPLHFGNGTRLTVT.